The source of this T cell receptor beta chain is a study of cytomegalovirus exposure and HLA in healthy donors. Findings of the study overall: TCR sequences were mostly rare, though some public TCRs occurred in many donors.

At collection, donors were nominally healthy, but unrecorded immune exposures were probable. In the PCR, 60 Vbeta and 13 Jbeta primers were used. Sequencing used immunoSEQ multiplex PCR; TCRdb keeps in-frame clones, though not all of them. The sample has approximately 200,000 clones; 60% to 85% are singletons. To note about this clone: The antigen is undetermined.

Sequencing input: PBMCs. This TCR came from a woman aged 18-29 years in good health and CMV-seronegative.

The CDR3 protein is CAWTPDSASYNEQFF. In DNA form, the CDR3 reads TGTGCCTGGACGCCCGACAGTGCCTCCTACAATGAGCAGTTCTTC. This chain joins TRBV30 and TRBJ2-1; D might be TRBD1 (5 bases). The CDR3 spans 15 residues. Trimming cost V 4 bases and J 0 bases, with 13 bases left between them. CDR1 and CDR2 from the germline V gene are GTSNPN and SVGIG (reference sequence).